Reported below is one T cell receptor (beta chain). The entry originates in a study of blood T cell repertoires in COVID-19. Study context: The United States, Italy and Spain provided the acute and convalescent COVID-19 samples. T cells, B-cell-depleted T cells, or PBMCs supplied cDNA or gDNA.

Germline CDR1 reads SGHAT; CDR2 reads FQNNGV. V was pared by 5 bases and J by 5 bases, with 8 bases of the junction left unmatched. The CDR3 has 16 amino acids. Original handling: The assay estimated nucleated cells by amplifying reference gene primers. Libraries were prepared by immunoSEQ multiplex PCR; TCRdb keeps only in-frame clonotypes and omits some of them. The D gene and trimming were derived from the DNA, and the V and J assignments and clone size from that table. The table lists 46,000 or so clones, more than 90% of them singletons. This sequence originates from a man between 65 and 79 years old with active COVID-19. V usage is TRBV11-2 and J usage is TRBJ1-6, with 8 bases matching TRBD1. Sequencing input: peripheral blood. Here the CDR3 DNA reads TGTGCCAGCAGCCGGGACAGGTGGGGAAATAATTCACCCCTCCACTTT. Protein product: CASSRDRWGNNSPLHF.